This record looks at one T cell receptor (beta chain) sequence and its context. The specificity of this receptor is unknown. There are no base qualities to consult, and no much larger clone falls within one base. The data derive from a study of identical twins (TCRdb year 2016). Looking at the study overall: To test whether fetal clonotypes persist, this study deep-sequenced TCR alpha and beta repertoires from monozygotic twins, from unrelated adults of various ages, and from cord blood. Replicate twin experiments were performed at different times using different library preparation protocols to rule out contamination.

Every donor was a healthy Caucasian. Using Miltenyi CD45RO+ enrichment and human naive T-cell isolation kits, memory (CD45RO+) and naive T cells were isolated from PBMC. Libraries were constructed by 5' RACE. Sequencing used an Illumina HiSeq 2000. A universal primer binding site was added through template switching, and the final cDNA carried a unique molecular identifier so that TCR cDNA molecules could be counted accurately. First-strand cDNA for TCR alpha and beta chains was synthesized from specific primers in the conserved constant-segment region. To control for contamination, every cDNA library carried two barcodes: a SMART-Mk sample barcode plus Illumina barcodes. TruSeq adapter sequences, together with Illumina sample barcodes, were added in two successive PCR steps. The TCR alpha and beta cDNA libraries were sequenced on the Illumina HiSeq platform using custom primers. Per the original workflow: MiGEC processed the raw reads to extract unique molecular identifiers, while MiXCR was used to determine the CDR3 positions. Recombination models were inferred per individual with the repgenHMM and IGoR tools using an EM algorithm. The analysis of shared clonotypes was done with the tcR package in R, with sharing normalized by the product of cloneset sizes. Out-of-frame nonproductive sequences were analyzed to study raw recombination free of thymic and clonal selection effects. TCRdb trimmed the raw reads at Q25, called clones with MiXCR and kept productive beta chains. Every entry covers one CDR3 protein and lists the most common genes and DNA from its rows. TCRdb assigned the V and J calls; the authors' analysis was not used. This sample comprises more than 200,000 distinct CDR3 sequences, 11% to 15% of them detected only once. Clones ranked in the top ten supply approximately 8.2% of the sample.

Results and caveats for the whole study, not just this receptor: Because the same donors could not be followed over many years, the conclusions relied on cross-sectional statistical analysis. Fewer insertions were carried by abundant cord blood beta clonotypes, a similar but weaker trend appeared in young adult naive repertoires, and no such trend appeared in memory repertoires. In monozygotic twins, recombination models systematically underestimated out-of-frame TCR alpha sharing, but the models matched the sharing seen between unrelated individuals. Zero-insertion analyses could be partly confounded by invariant T cells such as MAIT and iNKT, although diverse VJ usage argued against such confounding for most clonotypes. In beta out-of-frame sequences, excess twin sharing was weaker, because having fewer shared sequences lowered the signal-to-noise ratio. Compared with coincidental sharing between unrelated individuals, out-of-frame TCR alpha sequences shared between twins showed an excess of sequences with low generation probability.

Sequences SGHTA (CDR1) and FQGTGA (CDR2) are obtained from the germline V gene. Taken from cysteine to phenylalanine, the CDR3 has 14 residues. Only the CDR3 part of the read is kept: 42 bases, read in frame from the first base. Deletion took 1 base off V and 1 base off J, with a span of 7 bases between the germline ends. Recombination linked TRBV7-3 to TRBJ1-1; the D gene remains uncertain. The sequence derives from a woman aged 18-30 years in good health. The sample was memory (CD45RO+) T cells sorted from blood. Sample cell subset or site, as interpreted from the label and publication: CD45RO+ enriched T cells. The bases are TGTGCCAGCAGCTTAAGTTCAGGGAACACTGAAGCTTTCTTT. Translated, it gives CASSLSSGNTEAFF.